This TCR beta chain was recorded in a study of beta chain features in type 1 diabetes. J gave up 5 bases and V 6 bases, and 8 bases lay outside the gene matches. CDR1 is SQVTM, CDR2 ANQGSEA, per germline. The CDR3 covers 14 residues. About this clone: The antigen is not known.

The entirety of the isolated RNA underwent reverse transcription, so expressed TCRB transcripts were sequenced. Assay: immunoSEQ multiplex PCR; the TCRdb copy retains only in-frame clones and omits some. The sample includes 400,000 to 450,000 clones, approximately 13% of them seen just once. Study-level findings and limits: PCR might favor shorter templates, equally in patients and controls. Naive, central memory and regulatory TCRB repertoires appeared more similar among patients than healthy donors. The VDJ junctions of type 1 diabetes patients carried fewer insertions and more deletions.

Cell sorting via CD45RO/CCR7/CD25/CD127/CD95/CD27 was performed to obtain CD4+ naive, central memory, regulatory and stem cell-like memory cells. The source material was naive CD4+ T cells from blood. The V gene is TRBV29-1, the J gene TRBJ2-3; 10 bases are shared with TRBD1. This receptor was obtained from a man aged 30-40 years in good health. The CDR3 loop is CSVLRRDRGDTQYF. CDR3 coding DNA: TGCAGCGTCCTAAGACGGGACAGGGGAGATACGCAGTATTTT.